The 7 T cell receptor beta chains reported below all come from one sample, sequenced in a study of blood T cell repertoires in COVID-19. Profiled with immunoSEQ multiplex PCR; TCRdb holds only in-frame clones, not every one. This table has a few hundred thousand clones, 89% appearing once. What was sequenced was peripheral blood. The receptors come from a woman aged 35 to 49 who had recovered from COVID-19.

The rearrangement links TRBV12-3 or TRBV12-4 to TRBJ2-1; maybe TRBD2 (6 bases). V gave up 3 bases and J gave up 10 bases, with 10 bases separating them. CDR3 length: 12 amino acids. The CDR3 DNA reads as TGTGCCAGCAGTTTCCGAGGACTAGAGCAGTTCTTC. Its translation: CASSFRGLEQFF.

The rearrangement links TRBV18 to TRBJ1-4; D unclear. This CDR3 comprises 12 residues. Trimming stripped 3 bases from V and 4 bases from J, with 3 bases between. Germline loops: CDR1 KGHSH, CDR2 LQKENI. CDR3 nucleotide sequence: TGTGCCAGCTCACCCTATAATGAAAAACTGTTTTTT. Its translation: CASSPYNEKLFF.

The chain combines TRBV6-1 with TRBJ2-7, with D perhaps matching TRBD2 (6 bases). The CDR3 consists of 14 residues. CDR1 and CDR2 (germline): MNHNS, SASEGT. Between the trimmed V and J ends, which lost 2 bases and 1 base, there was a span of 9 bases. CDR3 coding DNA: TGTGCCAGCAGTGAAAGGAGGGCATCCTACGAGCAGTACTTC. This translates into CASSERRASYEQYF.

The chain couples TRBV12-5 to TRBJ2-3; TRBD2 matches 13 bases. Germline CDR1 and CDR2: LGHNT and FRNRAP. CDR3 length: 16 residues. J gave up 5 bases and V 4 bases, and 6 bases lay outside the gene matches. The CDR3 nucleotides are TGTGCTAGTGGTTCCCCCGGACTAGCGGGGGAAGATACGCAGTATTTT. Amino acids: CASGSPGLAGEDTQYF. Looking up the rest from reference TRBV12-5 and TRBJ2-3 gives the full variable domain: DARVTQTPRHKVTEMGQEVTMRCQPILGHNTVFWYRQTMMQGLELLAYFRNRAPLDDSGMPKDRFSAEMPDATLATLKIQPSEPRDSAVYFCASGSPGLAGEDTQYFGPGTRLTVL.

The rearrangement uses TRBV2 and TRBJ2-2; 9 bases align to TRBD1. Germline CDR1 SNHLY, CDR2 FYNNEI. V lost 6 bases and J lost 4; bases outside the gene matches: 6. This CDR3 is built from 15 residues. CDR3 bases: TGTGCCAGCAGGAGGACAGGGGTTTTCACCGGGGAGCTGTTTTTT. Protein product: CASRRTGVFTGELFF.

V and J are TRBV4-1 and TRBJ2-5; D unclear. V lost 3 bases, J lost 5 bases, and 4 bases lay in between. The CDR3 is 11 amino acids. Germline V gene sequence: CDR1 MGHRA, CDR2 YSYEKL. CDR3 coding DNA: TGCGCCAGCAGCCATCTGGAGACCCAGTACTTC. Translated, it gives CASSHLETQYF.

This clone was seen once. The V and J genes are TRBV11-2 and TRBJ2-5; TRBD1 agrees at 10 bases. The CDR3 sequence is 15 residues long. Germline CDR1 is SGHAT and CDR2 is FQNNGV. Trimming at V came to 5 bases and at J to 4 bases, leaving 7 bases not matched to a gene. The CDR3 DNA reads as TGTGCCAGCAGCCAGGACAGGGGGGTAGGAGAGACCCAGTACTTC. Amino acids: CASSQDRGVGETQYF.